The T cell receptor beta chain under discussion was sequenced for a study of spatial heterogeneity in lung cancer. The CDR3 length is 16 residues. Germline V lookup: CDR1 SGHVS, CDR2 FQNEAQ. V gave up 2 bases and J gave up 6 bases; unmatched junction bases: 11. TCRdb re-derived calls from the 5' RACE reads in MiXCR, one entry per CDR3 protein. This table has some 1,500 distinct CDR3 sequences, roughly 21% appearing once. Study observations and caveats: One measure, the expanded intratumoral alpha and beta TCR count, tracked tumor mutation counts.

This clonotype is termed medium-sized. Its antigen remains unidentified. This beta chain is an off-target read within a library intended for alpha chains, so its frequency means little. Time point noted: sample taken at primary tumor resection. The cohort: about 79 early-stage, untreated non-small cell lung cancer patients. Whole RNA was taken from tumor, nontumor lung or frozen PBMC; it was then sequenced unsorted. The sequence came from a male donor with early-stage non-small cell lung cancer. Sequenced here: lung tumor tissue, sampled at surgery. The genes are TRBV7-8 and TRBJ2-3, with 7 nucleotides matching TRBD2. The CDR3, as DNA: TGTGCCAGCAGCTTACCGGGGGGAAGTCTGGTCGATACGCAGTATTTT. It encodes CASSLPGGSLVDTQYF.